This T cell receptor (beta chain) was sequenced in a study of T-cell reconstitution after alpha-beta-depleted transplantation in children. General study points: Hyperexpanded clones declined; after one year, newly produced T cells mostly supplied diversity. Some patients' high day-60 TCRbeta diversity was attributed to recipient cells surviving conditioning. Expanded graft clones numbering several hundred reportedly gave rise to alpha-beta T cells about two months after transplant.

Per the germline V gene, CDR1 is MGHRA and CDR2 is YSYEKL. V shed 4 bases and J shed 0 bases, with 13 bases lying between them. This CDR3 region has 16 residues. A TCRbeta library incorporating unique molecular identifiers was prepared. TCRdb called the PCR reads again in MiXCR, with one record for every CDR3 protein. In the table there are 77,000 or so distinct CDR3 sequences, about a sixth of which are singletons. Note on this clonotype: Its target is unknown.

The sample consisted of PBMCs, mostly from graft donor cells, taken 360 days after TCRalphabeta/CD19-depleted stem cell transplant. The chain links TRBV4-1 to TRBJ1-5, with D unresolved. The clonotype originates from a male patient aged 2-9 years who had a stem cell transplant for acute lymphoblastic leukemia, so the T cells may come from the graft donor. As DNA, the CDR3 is TGCGCCAGCAGCCCCAAAGGAGGGCTTAGCAATCAGCCCCAGCATTTT. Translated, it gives CASSPKGGLSNQPQHF.